This TCR beta chain was identified in a study of cytomegalovirus exposure and HLA in healthy donors. Whole-study findings and limits: Apparent HLA restriction characterized most CMV-associated TCR beta chains in a later analysis.

PCR amplification relied on 60 Vbeta primers (plus 13 Jbeta primers). TCRdb keeps only in-frame clones here, not all; method: immunoSEQ multiplex PCR. The sample carries about 120,000 clones, just over 65% recorded once. The germline CDR1 and CDR2 sequences are MNHNS and SASEGT. Trimming at V came to 4 bases and at J to 6 bases, leaving 5 bases not matched to a gene. The CDR3 is made up of 13 amino acids. As regards this clone: The target antigen is unknown.

The TCR comes from a young man in good health and CMV-seronegative. This sequence joins TRBV6-1 and TRBJ2-7; 8 nucleotides match TRBD1. The sequenced sample was PBMCs. The CDR3 DNA reads as TGTGCCAGCAGTGCTACGGGACAGGCCGAGCAGTACTTC. Encoded protein: CASSATGQAEQYF.